The 16 T cell receptor beta chains reported below all come from one sample, sequenced in a study of T-cell reconstitution after alpha-beta-depleted transplantation in children. Unique molecular identifiers were used in preparing the TCRbeta library. TCRdb called the PCR reads again in MiXCR, with one record for every CDR3 protein. The repertoire holds about 180,000 distinct CDR3 sequences, with 11% as singletons. The sequencing here drew on PBMCs, taken before TCRalphabeta/CD19-depleted stem cell transplant. These receptors all come from a boy aged 2 to 9 with acute myeloid leukemia, due to receive a stem cell transplant.

This clonotype was observed at least ten times. The rearrangement links TRBV15 to TRBJ2-5; the D is unclear. Trimming stripped 0 bases from V and 5 bases from J, with 4 bases between. The length of the CDR3 is 12 residues. The germline gives CDR1 LNHNV, CDR2 YYDKDF (reference sequence). CDR3 nucleotides: TGTGCCACCAGCAGAGATCGGGAGACCCAGTACTTC. Translating gives CATSRDRETQYF.

This clonotype was seen repeatedly, ten times or more. The rearrangement joins TRBV11-2 to TRBJ1-2; no reliable D call. The V end lost 1 base, the J end lost 0 bases, and 9 bases lay between the germline ends. The CDR3 extends over 15 amino acids. Germline CDR1 is SGHAT and CDR2 is FQNNGV. The CDR3 DNA reads TGTGCCAGCAGCTTAGGACGGTCCGCTAACTATGGCTACACCTTC. Protein product: CASSLGRSANYGYTF.

This clonotype was seen ten or more times. CDR3 loop: CASSSIDGTALGETQYF. In nucleotides, the CDR3 is TGTGCCAGCAGTTCAATCGACGGGACAGCCTTGGGGGAGACCCAGTACTTC. The chain employs TRBV27 and TRBJ2-5; the match to TRBD1 covers 7 bases. Losses at the gene ends were 4 bases for V and 5 bases for J; bases not matched to a gene: 16. Germline V gene data show CDR1 as MNHEY and CDR2 as SMNVEV (reference sequence). The CDR3 runs 17 residues.

This clonotype was seen at least ten times. The chain joins TRBV20-1 to TRBJ1-2, with D possibly matching TRBD1 (5 bases). Germline V lookup: CDR1 DFQATT, CDR2 SNEGSKA (reference sequence). The germline V and J ends were trimmed by 2 bases and 10 bases, with 23 bases remaining between them. CDR3 length: 15 residues. The CDR3 sequence is CSARTAGRVWDVYTF. In DNA form, the CDR3 reads TGCAGTGCTAGAACGGCAGGGAGGGTGTGGGATGTCTACACCTTC.

Concerning this clonotype itself: A much more abundant neighbour one base away suggests this may be a read error. The chain uses TRBV12-3 or TRBV12-4 and TRBJ1-6, with D unresolved. The CDR3 is 13 residues long. The V end lost 5 bases, the J end lost 7 bases, and 9 bases lay between the germline ends. CDR3 in DNA: TGTGCCAGCAGTCCAGCACGGAATTCACCCCTCCACTTT. Protein sequence: CASSPARNSPLHF.

This clonotype was counted many times. This chain connects TRBV10-3 to TRBJ2-7, with D uncertain. Germline V gene data show CDR1 as ENHRY and CDR2 as SYGVKD. The CDR3 runs to 13 residues. The V end lost 10 bases, the J end lost 3 bases, and 16 bases lay between the germline ends. The CDR3 region has the DNA TGTGCCACAGCCGTGCCGAGTTTCTACGAGCAGTACTTC. Translated, it gives CATAVPSFYEQYF.

This clonotype was counted many times. The rearrangement joins TRBV20-1 to TRBJ1-4, with D possibly TRBD1 on 6 matching bases. The V end lost 0 bases, the J end lost 5 bases, and 13 bases lay between the germline ends. Germline loops: CDR1 DFQATT, CDR2 SNEGSKA (reference sequence). The length of the CDR3 is 15 residues. CDR3 DNA sequence: TGCAGTGCTAGAGATCCTGGGGGCGACAATGAAAAACTGTTTTTT. It yields the protein CSARDPGGDNEKLFF.

This clonotype was observed many times. The chain has TRBV6-1 and TRBJ2-7; D gene uncertain. Germline V gene sequence: CDR1 MNHNS, CDR2 SASEGT. CDR3 length: 14 residues. The ends were cut back, 7 bases at V and 2 bases at J, with 15 bases in the middle. CDR3 DNA: TGTGCCAGCAAAGGAACTCTGGCCCCCTACGAGCAGTACTTC. Protein product: CASKGTLAPYEQYF.

The chain recombines TRBV2 with TRBJ1-4, with D possibly matching TRBD1 (6 bases). Germline loops: CDR1 SNHLY, CDR2 FYNNEI. This CDR3 has 15 residues. The V end was cut by 0 bases, the J end by 8 bases, with 13 bases between. The chain's CDR3 is CASSEARRGSEKLFF. CDR3 in DNA: TGTGCCAGCAGTGAAGCGCGAAGGGGGTCCGAAAAACTGTTTTTT.

A word on this clonotype: A much larger clone lies a single base off, so this may be a read error. The chain is built from TRBV7-8 and TRBJ2-3, with 7 bases that match TRBD2. The CDR3 contains 16 residues. Germline V lookup: CDR1 SGHVS, CDR2 FQNEAQ. CDR3 DNA sequence: TGTCCCAGCAGCTTCGGTGGGGGGGGTACCACAGATACGCAGTATTTT. It encodes CPSSFGGGGTTDTQYF.

CDR3: CASCQRTSGAYEQYF. As DNA, the CDR3 is TGTGCCTCCTGCCAGCGGACTAGCGGAGCCTACGAGCAGTACTTC. J is TRBJ2-7 and V is TRBV3-1, with 10 positions matching TRBD2. The CDR3 length is 15 residues. Germline V lookup: CDR1 LGHDT, CDR2 YNNKEL (reference sequence). Trimming removed 11 bases from V and 2 bases from J; junction bases left unmatched: 12.

As regards this clonotype: A much more abundant neighbour one base away suggests this may be a read error. Without the conserved terminal phenylalanine or tryptophan, this CDR3 likely stems from a read error. The V gene is TRBV29-1, the J gene TRBJ2-1; either TRBD1 or TRBD2 may supply D (5 bases each). The CDR3 is 14 residues long. V lost 6 bases and J lost 3, with 15 bases in between. The germline CDR1 and CDR2 sequences are SQVTM and ANQGSEA. CDR3 sequence: CSVIRDPGYNEQFL. The DNA for the CDR3 is TGCAGCGTAATACGGGACCCGGGCTACAATGAGCAGTTCCTC.

On this clonotype itself: Since a much larger clone is just one base distant, this may be a read error. The chain links TRBV11-2 to TRBJ2-5, with TRBD2 matching 12 bases. The CDR3 runs 16 residues. Germline V CDR1 and CDR2: SGHAT, FQNNGV. The CDR3 sequence: CASSLGGTSGRETQHF. CDR3 coding DNA: TGTGCCAGCAGCTTAGGGGGGACTAGCGGGCGAGAGACCCAGCACTTC.

This clonotype came up many times. The chain links TRBV4-2 to TRBJ1-5, with a tentative D call TRBD1 (6 bases). There are 18 residues in the CDR3. CDR1 is LGHNA, CDR2 YNFKEQ, per germline. The germline V and J ends were trimmed by 4 bases and 6 bases, with 25 bases remaining between them. This CDR3 reads CASSLYAVGRGAPQPQHF. The CDR3 region has the DNA TGTGCCAGCAGCCTCTACGCAGTGGGGAGGGGGGCTCCTCAGCCCCAGCATTTT.

This clonotype appeared many times. CDR3 coding DNA: TGTGCCAGCTCACCCACGGTGAGGAACACTGAAGCTTTCTTT. Its protein is CASSPTVRNTEAFF. V is TRBV18 and J is TRBJ1-1; D unresolved. The CDR3 has 14 amino acids. The germline gives CDR1 KGHSH, CDR2 LQKENI. Trimming took 3 bases from V and 1 from J, leaving 9 bases between them.

This clonotype has a count of ten or more. V is TRBV18 and J is TRBJ1-3; maybe TRBD1 (5 bases). CDR1 is KGHSH, CDR2 LQKENI, per germline. CDR3 length: 15 amino acids. Deletions cut 3 bases from V and 2 bases from J, with 11 bases between. The CDR3 spells CASSPSGTAGNTIYF. CDR3 nucleotides: TGTGCCAGCTCACCTTCAGGGACTGCTGGAAACACCATATATTTT. The full variable domain, with the rest looked up from reference TRBV18 and TRBJ1-3, is NAGVMQNPRHLVRRRGQEARLRCSPMKGHSHVYWYRQLPEEGLKFMVYLQKENIIDESGMPKERFSAEFPKEGPSILRIQQVVRGDSAAYFCASSPSGTAGNTIYFGEGSWLTVV.